This TCR beta chain was sequenced for a study of cytomegalovirus exposure and HLA in healthy donors. Study-level points and caveats: The likely origin of a cluster of highly shared sequence variants was a sequencing artifact.

CDR3 length equals 15 residues. The germline gives CDR1 KGHSH, CDR2 LQKENI. V lost 5 bases to trimming and J lost 5 bases; unmatched junction nucleotides: 6. The PCR made use of 60 Vbeta and 13 Jbeta primers. Per the study methods: As a later analysis found, there were 60 million to 90 million unique TCR beta chains, of which roughly 11 million were shared. Some clones are missing from TCRdb's copy, which holds only in-frame ones; the method was immunoSEQ multiplex PCR. V and J calls plus clone size are reproduced from that table; the DNA served to infer D and trimming. The table has some 110,000 clones, around 77% seen once. Of note for this clone: The antigen is not known.

The TCR sequence derives from a middle-aged man in good health and CMV-seropositive. The rearrangement joins TRBV18 to TRBJ2-3; 11 nucleotides line up with TRBD1. What was sequenced was PBMCs. The DNA of the CDR3 is TGTGCCAGCTCAGCCGGACAGGGGGCGATAGATACGCAGTATTTT. Amino acids: CASSAGQGAIDTQYF.